These T cell receptor beta chains were read from a single sample in a study of blood T cell repertoires in COVID-19. Produced via immunoSEQ multiplex PCR; TCRdb's table is partial and in-frame only. The sample lists over 90,000 clones; 78% were seen once. Sequencing was performed on peripheral blood. The receptors derive from a man aged 55 to 70 with active or convalescent COVID-19. Each CDR3 is given with its conserved first and last residue. A D gene is named only where the DNA matches it firmly. Only part of the rows carry a size: once, few, many, or a class if the clone is expanded.

CDR3 DNA: TGTGCCAGCAGCCAATATCTACAAAAACTGTTTTTT
CDR3 protein: CASSQYLQKLFF
CDR3 length: 12
V gene: TRBV16
J gene: TRBJ1-4
D gene: .
clone size: .

CDR3 DNA: TGCGCCAGCAGCTTAAACTACGAGGGCTACACCTTC
CDR3 protein: CASSLNYEGYTF
CDR3 length: 12
V gene: TRBV5-1
J gene: TRBJ1-2
D gene: .
clone size: .

CDR3 DNA: TGTGCCAGCAGTTACAGTAGTTCCTGGGAAAAACTGTTTTTT
CDR3 protein: CASSYSSSWEKLFF
CDR3 length: 14
V gene: TRBV6-2/TRBV6-3
J gene: TRBJ1-4
D gene: .
clone size: .

CDR3 DNA: TGTGCCAGGATGACAGCGGGAGGGCCCTCCTACGAGCAGTACTTC
CDR3 protein: CARMTAGGPSYEQYF
CDR3 length: 15
V gene: TRBV9
J gene: TRBJ2-7
D gene: TRBD2
clone size: once

CDR3 DNA: TGCGCCAGCAGCTTGGCTCTAGCGGGAGAGGGTGAGCAGTTCTTC
CDR3 protein: CASSLALAGEGEQFF
CDR3 length: 15
V gene: TRBV5-1
J gene: TRBJ2-1
D gene: TRBD2
clone size: .

CDR3 DNA: TGTGCCAGCAGCCTACGGGGGGCCCTTTCTCTAGCCAAAAACATTCAGTACTTC
CDR3 protein: CASSLRGALSLAKNIQYF
CDR3 length: 18
V gene: TRBV7-2
J gene: TRBJ2-4
D gene: .
clone size: .

CDR3 DNA: TGCAGCGCCCTGACAGCCAACACTGAAGCTTTCTTT
CDR3 protein: CSALTANTEAFF
CDR3 length: 12
V gene: TRBV29-1
J gene: TRBJ1-1
D gene: .
clone size: .

CDR3 DNA: TGTGCCAGCACCGCGGACAGTTTTGGAGCTGAAGCTTTCTTT
CDR3 protein: CASTADSFGAEAFF
CDR3 length: 14
V gene: TRBV6-5
J gene: TRBJ1-1
D gene: .
clone size: .

CDR3 DNA: TGTGCCAGCAGTGGGGACTCCGACTACGAGCAGTACTTC
CDR3 protein: CASSGDSDYEQYF
CDR3 length: 13
V gene: TRBV2
J gene: TRBJ2-7
D gene: .
clone size: .

CDR3 DNA: TGTGCCAGCAGCCCGGAGGATGTTCGAGAGCAGTTCTTC
CDR3 protein: CASSPEDVREQFF
CDR3 length: 13
V gene: TRBV5-4
J gene: TRBJ2-1
D gene: .
clone size: .

CDR3 DNA: TGTGCCAGCTCTCGATACAGGGAGAAGGGAAAACTGTTTTTT
CDR3 protein: CASSRYREKGKLFF
CDR3 length: 14
V gene: TRBV2
J gene: TRBJ1-4
D gene: .
clone size: .

CDR3 DNA: TGTGCCAGCACGGGTGGACAGCTGAACACTGAAGCTTTCTTT
CDR3 protein: CASTGGQLNTEAFF
CDR3 length: 14
V gene: TRBV6-5
J gene: TRBJ1-1
D gene: .
clone size: .